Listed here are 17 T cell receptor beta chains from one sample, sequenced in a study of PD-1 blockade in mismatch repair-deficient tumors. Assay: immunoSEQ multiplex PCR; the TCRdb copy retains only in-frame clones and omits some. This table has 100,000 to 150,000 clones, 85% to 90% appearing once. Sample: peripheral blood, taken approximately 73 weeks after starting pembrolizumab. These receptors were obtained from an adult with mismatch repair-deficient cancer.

This chain's CDR3 is CASRPSTSLNEQFF. The CDR3 nucleotides are TGTGCCAGCAGACCTTCGACGAGTCTCAATGAGCAGTTCTTC. The chain uses TRBV28 and TRBJ2-1; D ambiguous. Germline V lookup: CDR1 MDHEN, CDR2 SYDVKM. CDR3 size: 14 residues. The V gene lost 6 bases and the J gene lost 6 bases, with 15 bases spanning the gap.

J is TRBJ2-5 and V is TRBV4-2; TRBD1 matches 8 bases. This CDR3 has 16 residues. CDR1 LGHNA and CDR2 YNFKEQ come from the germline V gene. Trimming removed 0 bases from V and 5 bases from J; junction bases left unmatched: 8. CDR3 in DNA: TGTGCCAGCAGCCAAGATCAAGACAGGGGCCAGGAGACCCAGTACTTC. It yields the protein CASSQDQDRGQETQYF.

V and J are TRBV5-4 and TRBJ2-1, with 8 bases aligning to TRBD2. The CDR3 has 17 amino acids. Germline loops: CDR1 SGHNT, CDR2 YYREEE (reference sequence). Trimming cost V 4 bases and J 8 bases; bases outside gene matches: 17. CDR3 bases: TGTGCCAGCAGCCTTTTAAGGGACGGGAGGGCGGAGGATGAGCAGTTCTTC. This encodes CASSLLRDGRAEDEQFF.

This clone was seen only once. The CDR3, as DNA: TGTGCCAGCAGCCCAACAGGGGTTGCAGCTTTCTTT. As protein: CASSPTGVAAFF. The V gene is TRBV5-4, the J gene TRBJ1-1; 7 bases map to TRBD1. The CDR3 sequence is 12 residues long. V lost 4 bases to trimming and J lost 10 bases; unmatched junction nucleotides: 7. The germline V gene has CDR1 SGHNT and CDR2 YYREEE (reference sequence).

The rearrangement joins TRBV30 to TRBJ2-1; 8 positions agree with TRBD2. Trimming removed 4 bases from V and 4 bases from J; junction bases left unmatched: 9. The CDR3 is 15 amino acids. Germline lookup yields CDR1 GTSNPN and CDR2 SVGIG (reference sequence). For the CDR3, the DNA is TGTGCCTGGACCATGCTTGCGGGAGGATACAATGAGCAGTTCTTC. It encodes CAWTMLAGGYNEQFF.

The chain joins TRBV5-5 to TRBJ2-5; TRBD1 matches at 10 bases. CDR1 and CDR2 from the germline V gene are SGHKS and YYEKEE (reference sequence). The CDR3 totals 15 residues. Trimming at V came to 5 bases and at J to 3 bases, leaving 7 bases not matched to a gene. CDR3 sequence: CASRPLGTGEETQYF. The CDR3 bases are TGTGCCAGCAGGCCTCTAGGGACAGGGGAAGAGACCCAGTACTTC.

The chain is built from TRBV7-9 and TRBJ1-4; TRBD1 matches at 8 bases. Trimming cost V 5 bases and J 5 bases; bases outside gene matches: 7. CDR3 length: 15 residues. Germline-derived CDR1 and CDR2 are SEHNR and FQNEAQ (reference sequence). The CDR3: CASSILQGDNEKLFF. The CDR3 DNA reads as TGTGCCAGCAGCATATTACAGGGGGACAATGAAAAACTGTTTTTT.

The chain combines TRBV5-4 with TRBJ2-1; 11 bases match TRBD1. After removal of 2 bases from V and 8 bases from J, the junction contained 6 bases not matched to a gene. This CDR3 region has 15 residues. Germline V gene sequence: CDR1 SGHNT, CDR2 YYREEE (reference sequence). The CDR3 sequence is CASSFGQGAWDEQFF. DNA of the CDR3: TGTGCCAGCAGCTTTGGACAGGGGGCGTGGGATGAGCAGTTCTTC.

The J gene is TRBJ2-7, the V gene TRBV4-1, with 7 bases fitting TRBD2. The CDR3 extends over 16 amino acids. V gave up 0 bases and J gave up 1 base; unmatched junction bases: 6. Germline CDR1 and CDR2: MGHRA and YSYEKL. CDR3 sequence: CASSQDSSGKSYEQYF. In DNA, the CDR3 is TGCGCCAGCAGCCAAGATTCTAGCGGCAAATCCTACGAGCAGTACTTC.

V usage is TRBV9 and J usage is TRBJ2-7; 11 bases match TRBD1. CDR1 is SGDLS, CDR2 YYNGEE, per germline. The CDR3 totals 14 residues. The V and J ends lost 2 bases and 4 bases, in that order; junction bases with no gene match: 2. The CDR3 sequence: CASSVGQGGYEQYF. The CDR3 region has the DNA TGTGCCAGCAGCGTGGGACAGGGGGGATACGAGCAGTACTTC.

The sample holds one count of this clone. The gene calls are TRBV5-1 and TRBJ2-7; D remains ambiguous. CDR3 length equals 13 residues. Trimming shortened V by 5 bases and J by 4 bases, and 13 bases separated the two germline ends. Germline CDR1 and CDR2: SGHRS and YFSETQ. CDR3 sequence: CASSIQTTYEQYF. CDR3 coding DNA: TGCGCCAGCAGTATACAGACCACTTACGAGCAGTACTTC. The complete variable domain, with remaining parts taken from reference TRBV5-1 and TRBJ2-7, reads KAGVTQTPRYLIKTRGQQVTLSCSPISGHRSVSWYQQTPGQGLQFLFEYFSETQRNKGNFPGRFSGRQFSNSRSEMNVSTLELGDSALYLCASSIQTTYEQYFGPGTRLTVT.

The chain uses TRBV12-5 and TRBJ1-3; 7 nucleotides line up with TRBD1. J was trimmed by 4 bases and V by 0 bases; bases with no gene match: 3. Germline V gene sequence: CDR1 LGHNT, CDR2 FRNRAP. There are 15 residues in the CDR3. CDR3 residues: CASGLVTGWGNTIYF. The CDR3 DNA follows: TGTGCTAGTGGTTTGGTGACAGGGTGGGGAAACACCATATATTTT.

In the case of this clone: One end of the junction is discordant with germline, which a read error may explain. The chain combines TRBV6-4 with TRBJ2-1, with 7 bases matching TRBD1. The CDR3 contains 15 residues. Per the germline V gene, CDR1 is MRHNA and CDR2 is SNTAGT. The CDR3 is CATSALTGELDEQFF. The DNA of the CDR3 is TGTGCCACCAGTGCTTTAACAGGGGAGTTGGATGAGCAGTTCTTC.

The CDR3 sequence is CASRPAGTDTQYF. DNA for the CDR3: TGTGCCAGCAGGCCAGCGGGGACAGATACGCAGTATTTT. The J gene is TRBJ2-3, the V gene TRBV7-2, with TRBD2 identical over 7 bases. Germline values: CDR1 SGHTA, CDR2 FQGNSA. CDR3 size: 13 residues. Trimming removed 6 bases from V and 3 bases from J; junction bases left unmatched: 3.

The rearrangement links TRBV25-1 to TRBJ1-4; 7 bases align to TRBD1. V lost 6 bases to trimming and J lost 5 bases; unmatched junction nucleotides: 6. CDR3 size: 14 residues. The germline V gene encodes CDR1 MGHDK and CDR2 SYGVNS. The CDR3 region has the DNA TGTGCCAGCAGGGGAACGGGACAGAATGAAAAACTGTTTTTT. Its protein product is CASRGTGQNEKLFF.

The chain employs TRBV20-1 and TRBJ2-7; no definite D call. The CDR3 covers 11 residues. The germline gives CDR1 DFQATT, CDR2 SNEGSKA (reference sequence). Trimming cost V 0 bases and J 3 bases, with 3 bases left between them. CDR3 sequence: CSARENYEQYF. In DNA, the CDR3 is TGCAGTGCTAGAGAAAACTACGAGCAGTACTTC.

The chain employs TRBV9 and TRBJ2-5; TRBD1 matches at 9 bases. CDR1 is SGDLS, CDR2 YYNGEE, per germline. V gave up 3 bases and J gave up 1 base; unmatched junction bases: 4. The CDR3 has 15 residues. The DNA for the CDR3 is TGTGCCAGCAGCGGATGGGACAGGGCCCAAGAGACCCAGTACTTC. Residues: CASSGWDRAQETQYF.